The T cell receptor (beta chain) under discussion was sequenced for a study of blood T cell repertoires in COVID-19. Study in general: The samples span acute and convalescent COVID-19 from the United States, Italy and Spain. Nucleic acid was either cDNA or gDNA, and it came from T cells, B-cell-depleted T cells, or PBMCs.

J gave up 4 bases and V 3 bases, and 5 bases lay outside the gene matches. This CDR3 is built from 15 residues. Germline loops: CDR1 LGHNA, CDR2 YNFKEQ. Study processing details: Cell counts per sample came from amplifying reference gene primers. Generated by immunoSEQ multiplex PCR, the TCRdb table keeps only in-frame clones and is missing some. That table furnishes V, J and clone size, whereas the DNA furnished D and trimming. The sample carries 70,000 to 85,000 clones, approximately 82% recorded once. This clone was observed a handful of times. J is TRBJ2-1 and V is TRBV4-2, with 8 bases that match TRBD2. Material for sequencing was peripheral blood. This clonotype was sampled from an older man with active or convalescent COVID-19. CDR3 sequence (DNA): TGTGCCAGCAGCCAGGCCCCGGGAGGGTACAATGAGCAGTTCTTC. It specifies CASSQAPGGYNEQFF.